This T cell receptor beta chain was sequenced in a study of CXCR3-negative and CXCR3-positive naive CD8 T cells. Study results and caveats: Researchers report that CXCR3-positive naive cells carry more hydrophobic TRB CDR3s than CXCR3-negative naive cells. The TRBV-TRBJ usage of naive CXCR3-negative and CXCR3-positive cells was similar, but that of memory cells differed.

With regard to this clonotype: Antigen unknown.

The method, 5' RACE with UMI labels, was used to prepare the TRB cDNA libraries. TCRdb re-called the 5' RACE reads and shows each CDR3 protein once, DNA omitted. The table lists 50,000 to 75,000 distinct CDR3 sequences. The CDR3 contains 12 residues. Germline V gives CDR1 SEHNR, CDR2 FQNEAQ (reference sequence). The sequenced material came from naive CXCR3- CD8+ T cells from blood. Specified subset: CD45RO-CCR7+CD27+CD95- naive CD8+ T cells lacking CXCR3 (TNR3-). The clonotype comes from a human donor in good health. Some clones in this sample may be carry-over from other donors' samples. J is TRBJ2-3 and V is TRBV7-9; the D gene TCRdb calls, TRBD2, cannot be checked with no DNA. This chain's CDR3 is CAGREGTDTQYF.